This entry lists 11 T cell receptor beta chains sequenced from one sample in a study of long-term antiretroviral therapy in people with HIV. Version v3.0 of the immunoSEQ assay was performed at survey level. The data were produced by immunoSEQ multiplex PCR, yet TCRdb's version contains in-frame clones alone and is incomplete. This sample carries some 17,000 clones, around 81% of them seen once, and the ten largest clones take 8% to 10%. This sample comprised unsorted PBMCs, obtained 0.3 years before starting antiretroviral therapy. The origin of the receptors is a man in his forties or fifties with HIV.

The rearrangement joins TRBV11-2 to TRBJ2-7; possibly TRBD1 for D (6 bases). Trimming removed 1 base from V and 3 bases from J, with 13 bases in between. Germline CDR1 and CDR2: SGHAT and FQNNGV. The CDR3 consists of 15 residues. Written as DNA, the CDR3 is TGTGCCAGCAGCTTAGCGGCAGGGGTAAACTACGAGCAGTACTTC. It encodes CASSLAAGVNYEQYF.

This chain joins TRBV9 and TRBJ1-1, with a tentative D call TRBD1 (5 bases). V was clipped by 4 bases and J by 1 base, with 8 bases between them. CDR3 length: 13 residues. Germline CDR1 reads SGDLS; CDR2 reads YYNGEE. The CDR3 nucleotides read TGTGCCAGCAGCCGTGGGGGGAACACTGAAGCTTTCTTT. As protein: CASSRGGNTEAFF.

J is TRBJ2-3 and V is TRBV10-3; 9 nucleotides line up with TRBD1. The CDR3 runs to 15 residues. Germline trimming cut 8 bases from V and 4 bases from J; bases unmatched to any gene: 10. Germline V gene data show CDR1 as ENHRY and CDR2 as SYGVKD. The CDR3 loop reads CAIPWGDRAADTQYF. As DNA, the CDR3 is TGTGCCATCCCATGGGGGGACAGGGCAGCAGATACGCAGTATTTT.

This sequence joins TRBV28 and TRBJ1-1; 11 bases align to TRBD1. V shed 10 bases and J 5 bases; nucleotides not matched to a gene: 9. CDR3 length: 14 amino acids. CDR1 and CDR2 from the germline V gene are MDHEN and SYDVKM. The CDR3 DNA is TGTGCCATCAATCGAGGGACAGGGGGGACTGAAGCTTTCTTT. Translation gives CAINRGTGGTEAFF. The variable domain in full, with the rest retrieved from reference TRBV28 and TRBJ1-1, is DVKVTQSSRYLVKRTGEKVFLECVQDMDHENMFWYRQDPGLGLRLIYFSYDVKMKEKGDIPEGYSVSREKKERFSLILESASTNQTSMYLCAINRGTGGTEAFFGQGTRLTVV.

This sequence joins TRBV5-4 and TRBJ1-4; D is unclear. The CDR3 is 15 residues long. Per the germline V gene, CDR1 is SGHNT and CDR2 is YYREEE (reference sequence). Trimming took 0 bases from V and 7 from J, leaving 13 bases between them. This chain's CDR3 is CASSLGQRLSEKLFF. CDR3 bases: TGTGCCAGCAGCTTGGGGCAGAGGTTGAGTGAAAAACTGTTTTTT.

J is TRBJ2-1 and V is TRBV14; unclear D gene. Germline CDR1 reads SGHDN; CDR2 reads FVKESK. The CDR3 is made up of 17 amino acids. Trimming removed 1 base at V and 0 bases at J, with 13 bases between. CDR3 DNA: TGTGCCAGCAGCCAAGGCCCCGACAAAAACTCCTACAATGAGCAGTTCTTC. Amino acid sequence: CASSQGPDKNSYNEQFF.

The chain carries TRBV29-1 and TRBJ1-2, with D possibly TRBD1 on 6 matching bases. The V and J ends lost 6 bases and 4 bases respectively, with 15 bases between them. This CDR3 is 13 amino acids long. Germline lookup yields CDR1 SQVTM and CDR2 ANQGSEA. CDR3 region: CSVQPGAGYGYTF. The CDR3 DNA reads TGCAGCGTCCAGCCGGGGGCTGGCTATGGCTACACCTTC.

The chain combines TRBV5-8 with TRBJ2-2; 7 bases agree with TRBD1. This CDR3 is 16 amino acids long. With 2 bases clipped from V and 0 bases from J, the junction kept 4 bases outside the gene matches. Germline CDR1 SGHTS, CDR2 YDEGEE. The CDR3 loop reads CASSLKGAANTGELFF. The CDR3 bases are TGTGCCAGCAGCTTAAAGGGGGCCGCGAACACCGGGGAGCTGTTTTTT.

The chain joins TRBV7-9 to TRBJ2-7, with D maybe TRBD2 (6 bases). Trimming took off 3 bases at V and 6 bases at J, with 6 bases between the two ends. The germline gives CDR1 SEHNR, CDR2 FQNEAQ (reference sequence). This CDR3 is built from 11 residues. The CDR3 protein is CASSFSGEQYF. CDR3 DNA sequence: TGTGCCAGCAGCTTTAGCGGCGAGCAGTACTTC.

The CDR3 here is CASSEGTGTGELFF. CDR3 bases: TGTGCCAGCAGTGAGGGGACAGGCACCGGGGAGCTGTTTTTT. The chain couples TRBV6-4 to TRBJ2-2; 8 bases are a match to TRBD1. V was clipped by 3 bases and J by 4 bases; unmatched bases: 1. CDR3 length equals 14 residues. In germline, CDR1 is MRHNA, CDR2 SNTAGT.

This chain connects TRBV11-1 to TRBJ1-2; D not resolved. The V end lost 3 bases, the J end lost 6 bases, and 11 bases lay between the germline ends. CDR3 length: 13 residues. Germline assignment: CDR1 SGHAT and CDR2 FQDESV (reference sequence). Here the CDR3 reads CASSFQTSNGYTF. Written as DNA, the CDR3 is TGTGCCAGCAGCTTTCAAACGTCCAATGGCTACACCTTC.